Listed here are 14 T cell receptor beta chains from one sample, sequenced in a study of Ad26.COV2.S vaccination and SARS-CoV-2 variants. Sample treatment: around 19 received Ad26.COV2.S at low or high dose, single or two shots; roughly five received placebo; per-sample allocation not given. Samples analyzed were those drawn on day 63 after the first vaccine or placebo injection. Some clones are missing from TCRdb's copy, which holds only in-frame ones; the method was immunoSEQ multiplex PCR. Altogether about 680,000 clones are present, approximately 88% being singletons, with the ten largest covering about 1.5%. This specimen was peripheral blood, taken in a trial of Ad26.COV2.S vaccine versus placebo. The source is a person between 18 and 65 years old who received the Ad26.COV2.S COVID-19 vaccine or a placebo.

The sample holds a few counts of this clone. The chain carries TRBV7-8 and TRBJ1-1; 7 nucleotides match TRBD1. CDR3 length: 15 residues. J was trimmed by 4 bases and V by 4 bases; bases with no gene match: 9. CDR1 and CDR2 from the germline V gene are SGHVS and FQNEAQ. CDR3 region: CASSSLNAGGTEAFF. The DNA of the CDR3 is TGTGCCAGCAGCTCTCTGAACGCAGGGGGCACTGAAGCTTTCTTT.

The chain links TRBV15 to TRBJ1-2; the D gene is possibly TRBD1 (5 bases). The CDR3 is 15 residues long. CDR1 LNHNV and CDR2 YYDKDF come from the germline V gene (reference sequence). The V end lost 1 base, the J end lost 4 bases, and 13 bases lay between the germline ends. CDR3: CATSRVPGGSYGYTF. Here the CDR3 DNA reads TGTGCCACCAGCAGAGTTCCGGGGGGGAGCTATGGCTACACCTTC.

The chain links TRBV7-8 to TRBJ2-3, with TRBD2 matching over 12 bases. V lost 2 bases to trimming and J lost 5 bases; unmatched junction nucleotides: 5. In germline, CDR1 is SGHVS, CDR2 FQNEAQ. The CDR3 is 16 amino acids. The CDR3 nucleotides read TGTGCCAGCAGCTTACTAGCGGGGGGGCCAGGAGATACGCAGTATTTT. Its translation is CASSLLAGGPGDTQYF.

J is TRBJ2-7 and V is TRBV7-2, with a tentative D call TRBD2 (6 bases). This CDR3 has 16 residues. Germline V gene sequence: CDR1 SGHTA, CDR2 FQGNSA. The V end was cut by 2 bases, the J end by 3 bases, with 17 bases between. The CDR3 here is CASSLRASRELYEQYF. CDR3 DNA: TGTGCCAGCAGCTTAAGGGCTAGCCGGGAGCTCTACGAGCAGTACTTC.

The genes are TRBV30 and TRBJ2-7; tentative D call: TRBD1 (6 bases). The CDR3 loop spans 17 amino acids. Trimming stripped 5 bases from V and 1 base from J, with 24 bases between. Looked up from germline, CDR1 is GTSNPN and CDR2 is SVGIG (reference sequence). CDR3 nucleotides: TGTGCCTGGTCTCAGGCAGGGACAACGGTCCAATCCTACGAGCAGTACTTC. This codes for CAWSQAGTTVQSYEQYF.

The V and J genes are TRBV19 and TRBJ2-1; the D gene is possibly TRBD1 (6 bases). Germline CDR1 reads LNHDA; CDR2 reads SQIVND (reference sequence). The V gene lost 6 bases and the J gene lost 6 bases, with 24 bases spanning the gap. The CDR3 extends over 17 amino acids. This CDR3 reads CASSTTAARGIPNEQFF. In DNA, the CDR3 is TGTGCCAGTAGCACAACTGCGGCCAGGGGTATCCCCAATGAGCAGTTCTTC.

This sequence joins TRBV6-6 and TRBJ1-1; tentatively, D is TRBD1 (6 bases). The CDR3 is made up of 14 amino acids. Trimming removed 7 bases from V and 5 bases from J, with 17 bases in between. From germline, CDR1 is MNHNY and CDR2 SVGAGI (reference sequence). The CDR3 is CASNDYRARTEAFF. CDR3 DNA: TGTGCCAGCAACGACTACAGGGCACGGACTGAAGCTTTCTTT.

This chain uses TRBV6-1 with TRBJ1-2, with no clear D. V was trimmed by 3 bases and J by 7 bases, leaving 3 bases between them. The CDR3 has 10 residues. Germline-derived CDR1 and CDR2 are MNHNS and SASEGT. The CDR3 region has the DNA TGTGCCAGCAGTGATTTTGGCTACACCTTC. This gives the protein CASSDFGYTF.

The chain has TRBV7-9 and TRBJ2-5, with 9 bases matching TRBD1. Trimming took 5 bases from V and 5 from J; bases not matched to a gene: 6. Germline V gene lookup returns CDR1 SEHNR and CDR2 FQNEAQ (reference sequence). This CDR3 is 14 amino acids long. The CDR3 region has the DNA TGTGCCAGCAGCATCCTGGGGACAGGGGAGACCCAGTACTTC. This codes for CASSILGTGETQYF.

This clone appeared once. The chain recombines TRBV15 with TRBJ2-1; TRBD2 agrees at 9 bases. With 1 base clipped from V and 7 bases from J, the junction kept 5 bases outside the gene matches. CDR1 LNHNV and CDR2 YYDKDF come from the germline V gene (reference sequence). The CDR3 has 15 amino acids. CDR3 region: CATSRVSSGRNEQFF. In DNA form, the CDR3 reads TGTGCCACCAGCAGAGTGAGTAGCGGGAGAAATGAGCAGTTCTTC.

This rearrangement joins TRBV6-5 to TRBJ2-7, with 7 bases identical to TRBD1. The CDR3 is 15 amino acids. The V gene end was trimmed by 4 bases and the J gene end by 3 bases; junction bases not matched to a gene: 9. Germline values: CDR1 MNHEY, CDR2 SVGAGI. The CDR3 DNA reads as TGTGCCAGCAGTTCACCGGGACAGACACACTACGAGCAGTACTTC. It specifies CASSSPGQTHYEQYF.

The V gene is TRBV30, the J gene TRBJ2-7; the match to TRBD1 covers 11 bases. Germline loops: CDR1 GTSNPN, CDR2 SVGIG (reference sequence). The CDR3 is 14 residues long. Trimming at V came to 2 bases and at J to 4 bases, leaving 4 bases not matched to a gene. CDR3 coding DNA: TGTGCCTGGAGTCGGACAGGGGGCGGATACGAGCAGTACTTC. This sequence encodes CAWSRTGGGYEQYF.

This clone was observed a few times. The chain links TRBV2 to TRBJ1-1; 7 nucleotides line up with TRBD1. The V segment lost 5 bases and the J segment 4 bases; nucleotides outside the gene matches: 10. The V gene's germline CDR1 is SNHLY and CDR2 FYNNEI. This CDR3 spans 15 amino acids. The DNA of the CDR3 is TGTGCCAGCAGTCTACCGGACAGGCAGTTCACTGAAGCTTTCTTT. Its protein product is CASSLPDRQFTEAFF.

The chain carries TRBV6-5 and TRBJ2-7; either TRBD1 or TRBD2 may fit D (5 bases each). Germline V gene sequence: CDR1 MNHEY, CDR2 SVGAGI. Trimming cost V 4 bases and J 2 bases, with 15 bases left between them. The CDR3 runs to 15 residues. The CDR3, as DNA: TGTGCCAGCAGTTCTTTATGGGACGGAGCCTACGAGCAGTACTTC. Its protein is CASSSLWDGAYEQYF.